These 27 T cell receptor beta chains came from one sample sequenced in a study of cytomegalovirus exposure and HLA in healthy donors. Primers: 60 Vbeta forward and 13 Jbeta reverse. Profiled with immunoSEQ multiplex PCR; TCRdb holds only in-frame clones, not every one. This sample carries 50,000 to 55,000 clones, about 70% of them seen once, and the ten largest clones take 20% to 25%. Sequenced: PBMCs. The origin of the receptors is a woman in her 50s in good health and CMV-seropositive.

V usage is TRBV7-3 and J usage is TRBJ2-1; TRBD2 agrees at 12 bases. Losses at the gene ends were 5 bases for V and 2 bases for J; bases not matched to a gene: 1. Germline loops: CDR1 SGHTA, CDR2 FQGTGA. The CDR3 has 15 residues. The CDR3 DNA follows: TGTGCCAGCAGCCTAGCGGGAGGGCCCTACAATGAGCAGTTCTTC. This sequence encodes CASSLAGGPYNEQFF.

This chain's CDR3 is CASSLGRGSIEAFF. The CDR3 coding sequence is TGTGCCAGCAGCTTAGGCAGGGGGTCTATTGAAGCTTTCTTT. The chain joins TRBV7-2 to TRBJ1-1, with 7 bases lining up with TRBD1. V dropped 1 base and J dropped 7; count of bases not matched to a gene: 6. CDR1 and CDR2 (germline): SGHTA, FQGNSA. The CDR3 is 14 amino acids.

The V call is TRBV13, the J call TRBJ2-7, with 7 bases lining up with TRBD1. The junction had 9 bases not matched to a gene; V was cut back by 5 bases and J by 2 bases. From germline, CDR1 is PRHDT and CDR2 FYEKMQ (reference sequence). The CDR3 totals 15 residues. The CDR3, as DNA: TGTGCCAGCAGCCCATACGGCAGGGGGACCTACGAGCAGTACTTC. Its protein is CASSPYGRGTYEQYF. Together with reference TRBV13 and TRBJ2-7, the CDR3 gives the full variable domain: AAGVIQSPRHLIKEKRETATLKCYPIPRHDTVYWYQQGPGQDPQFLISFYEKMQSDKGSIPDRFSAQQFSDYHSELNMSSLELGDSALYFCASSPYGRGTYEQYFGPGTRLTVT.

V and J are TRBV6-1 and TRBJ1-2, with TRBD1 matching 7 bases. Germline V lookup: CDR1 MNHNS, CDR2 SASEGT. V shed 10 bases, J shed 8 bases, and the junction held 7 bases outside the gene matches. CDR3 size: 11 residues. Here the CDR3 reads CAIRQGKGYTF. The CDR3 bases are TGTGCCATCAGACAGGGAAAAGGCTACACCTTC.

This chain uses TRBV19 with TRBJ2-5, with a possible D match to TRBD1 (6 bases). Looked up from germline, CDR1 is LNHDA and CDR2 is SQIVND (reference sequence). V shed 6 bases and J shed 3 bases, with 14 bases lying between them. CDR3 length: 14 amino acids. The CDR3 loop reads CASRDTGLKETQYF. DNA for the CDR3: TGTGCCAGTAGAGATACAGGGTTAAAAGAGACCCAGTACTTC.

The chain carries TRBV6-1 and TRBJ1-1; D gene unclear. The CDR3 consists of 14 residues. Trimming removed 0 bases from V and 7 bases from J, with 12 bases in between. The germline V gene encodes CDR1 MNHNS and CDR2 SASEGT. CDR3 bases: TGTGCCAGCAGTGAAGCGCTTCAACAGATTGAAGCTTTCTTT. This encodes CASSEALQQIEAFF.

This chain links TRBV19 with TRBJ1-2, with TRBD1 identical over 10 bases. The V segment lost 4 bases and the J segment 7 bases; nucleotides outside the gene matches: 6. The CDR3 has 14 amino acids. Germline CDR1 reads LNHDA; CDR2 reads SQIVND (reference sequence). This CDR3 reads CASSNRDRGVGYTF. The DNA of the CDR3 is TGTGCCAGTAGTAATCGGGACAGGGGAGTTGGCTACACCTTC.

V and J are TRBV7-9 and TRBJ2-1; 9 bases are a match to TRBD1. Trimming cost V 6 bases and J 0 bases; bases outside gene matches: 6. Germline V gene data show CDR1 as SEHNR and CDR2 as FQNEAQ (reference sequence). This CDR3 is built from 16 residues. In DNA form, the CDR3 reads TGTGCCAGCAGACCACCGACAGGGGGCTCCTACAATGAGCAGTTCTTC. Protein: CASRPPTGGSYNEQFF.

Only a few counts were recorded for this clone. The chain uses TRBV10-3 and TRBJ1-1; D might be TRBD1 (5 bases). This CDR3 spans 15 amino acids. Trimming took off 6 bases at V and 1 base at J, with 15 bases between the two ends. CDR1 is ENHRY and CDR2 is SYGVKD in the germline V gene. The CDR3 here is CAIRKGFFGNTEAFF. As DNA, the CDR3 is TGTGCCATCAGAAAGGGGTTCTTCGGGAACACTGAAGCTTTCTTT.

This rearrangement joins TRBV30 to TRBJ1-1; D is possibly TRBD1 (6 bases). V lost 7 bases to trimming and J lost 0 bases, with 12 bases between them. The CDR3 contains 13 residues. Germline V gives CDR1 GTSNPN, CDR2 SVGIG (reference sequence). CDR3 sequence reads: CAFQGNVNTEAFF. The DNA of the CDR3 is TGTGCCTTCCAGGGGAATGTGAACACTGAAGCTTTCTTT.

The chain carries TRBV7-9 and TRBJ1-5; tentative D call: TRBD1 (6 bases). The V gene lost 9 bases and the J gene lost 9 bases, with 15 bases spanning the gap. CDR1 is SEHNR and CDR2 is FQNEAQ in the germline V gene (reference sequence). The CDR3 totals 12 residues. In DNA, the CDR3 is TGTGCCAGTAATGGGGACATTGGGCCCCAGCATTTT. As protein: CASNGDIGPQHF.

Written as DNA, the CDR3 is TGTGCCAGCAGCGTAGATTCCCACGAGCAGTACTTC. Translation gives CASSVDSHEQYF. The chain couples TRBV5-6 to TRBJ2-7; D is undetermined. V was trimmed by 4 bases and J by 5 bases, leaving 10 bases between them. Germline V gene data show CDR1 as SGHDT and CDR2 as YYEEEE. The CDR3 is 12 residues long.

This clone turned up a few times. CDR3 loop: CASSLMGANVLTF. DNA for the CDR3: TGTGCCAGCAGTCTTATGGGGGCCAACGTCCTGACTTTC. V gene TRBV2 combines with J gene TRBJ2-6; D remains unclear. Trimming took 5 bases from V and 4 from J, leaving 6 bases between them. The CDR3 contains 13 residues. Germline assignment: CDR1 SNHLY and CDR2 FYNNEI.

The rearrangement joins TRBV19 to TRBJ2-1; a possible D gene is TRBD2 (6 bases). The germline V gene has CDR1 LNHDA and CDR2 SQIVND (reference sequence). The CDR3 runs 13 residues. Trimming cost V 4 bases and J 3 bases, with 7 bases left between them. As DNA, the CDR3 is TGTGCCAGTAGTAAAGCGGGCTACAATGAGCAGTTCTTC. It is translated as CASSKAGYNEQFF.

This chain uses TRBV28 with TRBJ1-1; TRBD1 is a possible D gene (6 bases). The CDR3 totals 15 residues. Trimming left V 6 bases short and J 5 bases short, with 19 bases between. Per the germline V gene, CDR1 is MDHEN and CDR2 is SYDVKM. The CDR3 region is CASRTSGAPRTEAFF. CDR3 nucleotides: TGTGCCAGCAGGACCTCAGGGGCGCCCCGAACTGAAGCTTTCTTT.

The chain combines TRBV11-2 with TRBJ2-1; 8 bases line up with TRBD2. Germline loops: CDR1 SGHAT, CDR2 FQNNGV. The ends lost 1 base at V and 7 bases at J; junction bases unmatched: 12. This CDR3 is built from 17 residues. Here the CDR3 reads CASSLGGRFIERNEQFF. The CDR3 DNA sequence: TGTGCCAGCAGCTTAGGCGGGAGGTTCATTGAAAGGAATGAGCAGTTCTTC.

The CDR3 protein is CASSLLSGGGLDEQYF. CDR3 sequence (DNA): TGTGCCAGCAGCTTACTGAGTGGCGGGGGGCTGGACGAGCAGTACTTC. The chain has TRBV7-6 and TRBJ2-7; 8 bases fit TRBD2. V trimming: 2 bases; J trimming: 5 bases; junction bases outside the gene matches: 11. Per germline, CDR1 SGHVS and CDR2 FNYEAQ. The CDR3 is 16 amino acids.

The chain employs TRBV6-5 and TRBJ1-2; 7 nucleotides line up with TRBD1. Trimming took 0 bases from V and 5 from J; bases not matched to a gene: 9. The CDR3 spans 16 residues. Germline lookup yields CDR1 MNHEY and CDR2 SVGAGI. The chain's CDR3 is CASSYSPSGQAYGYTF. In DNA, the CDR3 is TGTGCCAGCAGTTACTCCCCTTCAGGACAGGCGTATGGCTACACCTTC.

This chain's CDR3 is CASSRRLANNILAPYEQYF. The CDR3 DNA reads as TGCGCCAGCAGCCGCCGACTAGCAAACAATATTCTCGCTCCCTACGAGCAGTACTTC. The V and J genes are TRBV4-3 and TRBJ2-7, with TRBD2 matching 7 bases. Germline trimming cut 4 bases from V and 2 bases from J; bases unmatched to any gene: 20. This CDR3 has 19 amino acids. Germline CDR1 reads LGHNA; CDR2 reads YSLEER.

V is TRBV28 and J is TRBJ2-3; TRBD2 might be the D (6 bases). Germline CDR1 MDHEN, CDR2 SYDVKM. This CDR3 region has 15 residues. V dropped 8 bases and J dropped 2 bases, with 17 bases sitting between them. The CDR3 here is CASLASAHFTDTQYF. CDR3 DNA sequence: TGTGCCAGCTTGGCTAGCGCACACTTCACAGATACGCAGTATTTT. The full variable domain, completed using reference TRBV28 and TRBJ2-3, is DVKVTQSSRYLVKRTGEKVFLECVQDMDHENMFWYRQDPGLGLRLIYFSYDVKMKEKGDIPEGYSVSREKKERFSLILESASTNQTSMYLCASLASAHFTDTQYFGPGTRLTVL.

This clone was seen only a few times. The chain combines TRBV5-6 with TRBJ2-1, with D uncertain. This CDR3 has 11 amino acids. Trimming removed 5 bases from V and 7 bases from J, with 7 bases in between. The V gene's germline CDR1 is SGHDT and CDR2 YYEEEE. CDR3 in DNA: TGTGCCAGCAGTCAGTGGAATGAGCAGTTCTTC. This gives the protein CASSQWNEQFF.

This clone was found a few times. CDR3 sequence: CASSQTKGPTSLYNEQFF. The CDR3 DNA follows: TGCGCCAGCAGCCAGACAAAGGGGCCAACATCTCTCTACAATGAGCAGTTCTTC. The chain employs TRBV4-3 and TRBJ2-1, with D possibly being TRBD1 (5 bases). Looked up from germline, CDR1 is LGHNA and CDR2 is YSLEER. The CDR3 length is 18 residues. The V and J ends lost 3 bases and 3 bases respectively, with 21 bases between them.

This sequence joins TRBV7-9 and TRBJ2-2; possibly TRBD2 for D (7 bases). Germline-derived CDR1 and CDR2 are SEHNR and FQNEAQ (reference sequence). The CDR3 covers 14 residues. V was clipped by 3 bases and J by 7 bases, with 12 bases between them. The CDR3 reads CASSLSGGNGELFF. The CDR3 region has the DNA TGTGCCAGCAGCTTGTCGGGGGGCAACGGGGAGCTGTTTTTT.

V gene TRBV29-1 combines with J gene TRBJ2-7, with TRBD2 matching 9 bases. The germline CDR1 and CDR2 sequences are SQVTM and ANQGSEA. The CDR3 has 14 residues. Germline trimming cut 1 base from V and 2 bases from J; bases unmatched to any gene: 3. CDR3 sequence: CSVEGLAGPYEQYF. In nucleotides, the CDR3 is TGCAGCGTTGAAGGGCTAGCGGGGCCCTACGAGCAGTACTTC.

This chain connects TRBV28 to TRBJ2-1, with TRBD2 matching 7 bases. Germline CDR1 and CDR2: MDHEN and SYDVKM. V shed 0 bases, J shed 6 bases, and the junction held 5 bases outside the gene matches. The CDR3 extends over 15 amino acids. DNA of the CDR3: TGTGCCAGCAGTTTATGGTCGGGAGGAATCAATGAGCAGTTCTTC. Protein sequence: CASSLWSGGINEQFF.

V is TRBV5-6 and J is TRBJ2-3; D possibly corresponds to TRBD2 (6 bases). Trimming stripped 4 bases from V and 6 bases from J, with 12 bases between. The CDR3 covers 13 residues. The germline V gene has CDR1 SGHDT and CDR2 YYEEEE. The CDR3 is CASSPPSGDTQYF. The CDR3 DNA reads TGTGCCAGCAGCCCGCCCAGCGGGGATACGCAGTATTTT.

V gene TRBV27 combines with J gene TRBJ2-6, with D perhaps matching TRBD2 (5 bases). The CDR3 loop spans 13 amino acids. From germline, CDR1 is MNHEY and CDR2 SMNVEV (reference sequence). V gave up 3 bases and J gave up 6 bases, with 6 bases separating them. Written as DNA, the CDR3 is TGTGCCAGCAGTTTGAGGGAGGCCAACGTCCTGACTTTC. Protein: CASSLREANVLTF.